The T cell receptor (beta chain) described here comes from a study of blood T cell repertoires in COVID-19. Study as a whole: There were acute and convalescent COVID-19 samples, and they came from the United States, Italy and Spain.

V shed 6 bases and J shed 0 bases, with 12 bases lying between them. The CDR3 has 15 residues. Germline V gene data show CDR1 as MNHEY and CDR2 as SVGAGI. Only in-frame clones appear in the TCRdb table, and some are missing; sequencing was by immunoSEQ multiplex PCR. The sample includes around 470,000 clones, 89% of them seen just once. Sequenced: peripheral blood. This receptor was obtained from a man between 18 and 35 years old with COVID-19, enrolled during active disease. V usage is TRBV6-5 and J usage is TRBJ2-1; D perhaps matches TRBD1 (6 bases). CDR3 amino acids: CASRNRDNSYNEQFF. CDR3 DNA: TGTGCCAGCAGGAACAGGGATAACTCCTACAATGAGCAGTTCTTC.